The following is a TCR beta chain sequence with its context. The data stem from a study of shared clonotypes between healthy human individuals. Across the study: For every donor, three CD4 naive, three CD4 memory, two CD8 naive and one CD8 memory plates were used.

Naive CD8 cells lacked CD45RO, underwent positive selection for CCR7 and left out terminally differentiated effector memory CD45RA+ cells. Recent acute infections and vaccinations were absent in the healthy HIV-negative adult donors. Assay runs were performed at deep level. The repertoire was sequenced with immunoSEQ multiplex PCR; TCRdb's copy has only in-frame clones and lacks some. The table has about 2.2 million clones, approximately 92% seen once. CDR1 MDHEN and CDR2 SYDVKM come from the germline V gene. After removal of 3 bases from V and 0 bases from J, the junction contained 8 bases not matched to a gene. This CDR3 is built from 17 residues.

This TCR derives from a man younger than 35 in good health. Some clones in this sample may be carry-over from other donors' samples. The gene calls are TRBV28 and TRBJ2-7, with 10 positions matching TRBD2. Sequencing used naive CD8+ T cells from PBMCs. CDR3 bases: TGTGCCAGCAGTTTGAGAGCGGGAGGGCCGGACTCCTACGAGCAGTACTTC. This gives the protein CASSLRAGGPDSYEQYF.